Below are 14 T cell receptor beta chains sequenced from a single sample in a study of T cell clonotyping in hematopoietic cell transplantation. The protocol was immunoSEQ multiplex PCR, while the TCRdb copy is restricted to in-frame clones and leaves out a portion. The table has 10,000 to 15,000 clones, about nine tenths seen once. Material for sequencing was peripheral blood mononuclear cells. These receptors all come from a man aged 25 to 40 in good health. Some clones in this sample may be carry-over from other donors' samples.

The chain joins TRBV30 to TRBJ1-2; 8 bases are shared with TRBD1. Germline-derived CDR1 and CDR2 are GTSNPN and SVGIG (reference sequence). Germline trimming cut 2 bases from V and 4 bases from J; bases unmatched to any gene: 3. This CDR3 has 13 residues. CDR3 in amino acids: CAWSRDRPYGYTF. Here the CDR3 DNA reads TGTGCCTGGAGTCGGGACAGGCCCTATGGCTACACCTTC.

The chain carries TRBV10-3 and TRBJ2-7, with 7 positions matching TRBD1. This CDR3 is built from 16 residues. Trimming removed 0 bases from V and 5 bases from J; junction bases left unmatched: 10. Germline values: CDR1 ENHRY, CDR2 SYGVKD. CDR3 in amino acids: CAISESGSGGMNEQYF. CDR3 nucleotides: TGTGCCATCAGTGAGTCAGGGTCAGGGGGAATGAACGAGCAGTACTTC.

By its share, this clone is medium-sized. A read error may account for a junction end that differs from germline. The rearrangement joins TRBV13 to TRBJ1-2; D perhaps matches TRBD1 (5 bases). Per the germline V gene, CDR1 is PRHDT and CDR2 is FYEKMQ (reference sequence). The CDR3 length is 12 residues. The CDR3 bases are TGTGCCAGCAGCCTCCGACAGCGGTACCCCTACTTC. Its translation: CASSLRQRYPYF.

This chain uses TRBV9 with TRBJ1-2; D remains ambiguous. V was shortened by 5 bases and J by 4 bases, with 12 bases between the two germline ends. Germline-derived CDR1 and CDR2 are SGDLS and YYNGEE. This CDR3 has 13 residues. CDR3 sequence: CASRKFGGYGYTF. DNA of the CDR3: TGTGCCAGCAGGAAGTTCGGTGGCTATGGCTACACCTTC.

In DNA, the CDR3 is TGTGCCAGCTCACCAGGGCAGGGGGCTGGCGAGCAGTACTTC. Amino acids: CASSPGQGAGEQYF. The chain combines TRBV18 with TRBJ2-7; 8 positions agree with TRBD1. The CDR3 is made up of 14 amino acids. V lost 2 bases to trimming and J lost 6 bases; unmatched junction nucleotides: 6. CDR1 and CDR2 (germline): KGHSH, LQKENI.

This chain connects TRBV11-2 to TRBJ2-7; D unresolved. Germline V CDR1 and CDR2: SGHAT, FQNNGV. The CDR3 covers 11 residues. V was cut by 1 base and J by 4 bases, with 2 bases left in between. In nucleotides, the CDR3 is TGTGCCAGCAGCTTAGCTTACGAGCAGTACTTC. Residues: CASSLAYEQYF.

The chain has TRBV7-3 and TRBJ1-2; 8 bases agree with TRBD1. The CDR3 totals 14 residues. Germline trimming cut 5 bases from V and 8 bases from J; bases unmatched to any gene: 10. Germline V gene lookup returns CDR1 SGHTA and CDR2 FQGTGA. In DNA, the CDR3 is TGTGCCAGCAGCCCAACCCAGGGGGCAGGAGGCTACACCTTC. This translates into CASSPTQGAGGYTF.

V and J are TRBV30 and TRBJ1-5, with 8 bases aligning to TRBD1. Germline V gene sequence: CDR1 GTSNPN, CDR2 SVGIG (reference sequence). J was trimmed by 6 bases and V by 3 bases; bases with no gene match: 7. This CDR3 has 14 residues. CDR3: CAWSAGQGSQPQHF. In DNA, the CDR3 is TGTGCCTGGAGCGCCGGACAGGGAAGTCAGCCCCAGCATTTT.

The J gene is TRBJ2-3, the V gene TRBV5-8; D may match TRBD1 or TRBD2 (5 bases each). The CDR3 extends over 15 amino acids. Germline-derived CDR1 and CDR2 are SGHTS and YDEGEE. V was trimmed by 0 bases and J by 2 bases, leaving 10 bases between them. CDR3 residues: CASSLDMGPTDTQYF. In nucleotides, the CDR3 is TGTGCCAGCAGCTTGGACATGGGACCCACAGATACGCAGTATTTT.

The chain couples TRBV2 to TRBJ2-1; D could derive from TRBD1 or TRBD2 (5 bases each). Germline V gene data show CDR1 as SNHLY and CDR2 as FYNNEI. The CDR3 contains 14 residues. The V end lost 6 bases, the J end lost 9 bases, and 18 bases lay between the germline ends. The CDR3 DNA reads TGTGCCAGCAGAGGACACGTAGAAAGCGGTGAGCAGTTCTTC. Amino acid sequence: CASRGHVESGEQFF.

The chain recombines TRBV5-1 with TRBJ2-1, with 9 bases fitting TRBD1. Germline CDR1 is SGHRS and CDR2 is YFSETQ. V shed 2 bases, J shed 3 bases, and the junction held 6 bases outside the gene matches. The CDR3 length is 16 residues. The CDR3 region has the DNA TGCGCCAGCAGCTTACAGGGGACAGGGAACTACAATGAGCAGTTCTTC. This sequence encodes CASSLQGTGNYNEQFF.

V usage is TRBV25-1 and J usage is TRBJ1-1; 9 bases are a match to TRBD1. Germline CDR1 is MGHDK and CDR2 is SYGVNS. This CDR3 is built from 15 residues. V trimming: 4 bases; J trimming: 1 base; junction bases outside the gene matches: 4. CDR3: CASSGWDRANTEAFF. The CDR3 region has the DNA TGTGCCAGCAGTGGGTGGGACAGGGCGAACACTGAAGCTTTCTTT.

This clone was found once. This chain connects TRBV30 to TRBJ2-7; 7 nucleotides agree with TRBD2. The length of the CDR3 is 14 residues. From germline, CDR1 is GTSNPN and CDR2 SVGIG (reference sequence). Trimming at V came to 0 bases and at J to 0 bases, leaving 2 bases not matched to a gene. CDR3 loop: CAWSVSGTSYEQYF. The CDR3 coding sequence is TGTGCCTGGAGTGTAAGCGGGACCTCCTACGAGCAGTACTTC.

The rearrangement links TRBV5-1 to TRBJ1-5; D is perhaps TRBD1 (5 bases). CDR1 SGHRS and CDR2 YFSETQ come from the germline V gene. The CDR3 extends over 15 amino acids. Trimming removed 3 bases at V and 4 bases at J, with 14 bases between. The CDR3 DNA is TGCGCCAGCAGCTGGCGGGGGGAGGGAAATCAGCCCCAGCATTTT. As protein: CASSWRGEGNQPQHF.